The clone carrying this T cell receptor (beta chain) appeared once. Produced via immunoSEQ multiplex PCR; TCRdb's table is partial and in-frame only. The sample records fewer than 300,000 clones, around 81% being singletons. The data stem from a study of blood T cell repertoires in COVID-19. The sample was peripheral blood. This sequence originates from a person between 65 and 79 years old with COVID-19, enrolled during active disease.

CDR3 amino acids: CASSPYGGSYGYTF. CDR3 coding DNA: TGTGCCAGCAGCCCCTATGGAGGGTCCTATGGCTACACCTTC. The chain joins TRBV5-4 to TRBJ1-2; D uncertain. The CDR3 length is 14 residues. Per the germline V gene, CDR1 is SGHNT and CDR2 is YYREEE (reference sequence). V was pared by 4 bases and J by 4 bases, with 14 bases between.